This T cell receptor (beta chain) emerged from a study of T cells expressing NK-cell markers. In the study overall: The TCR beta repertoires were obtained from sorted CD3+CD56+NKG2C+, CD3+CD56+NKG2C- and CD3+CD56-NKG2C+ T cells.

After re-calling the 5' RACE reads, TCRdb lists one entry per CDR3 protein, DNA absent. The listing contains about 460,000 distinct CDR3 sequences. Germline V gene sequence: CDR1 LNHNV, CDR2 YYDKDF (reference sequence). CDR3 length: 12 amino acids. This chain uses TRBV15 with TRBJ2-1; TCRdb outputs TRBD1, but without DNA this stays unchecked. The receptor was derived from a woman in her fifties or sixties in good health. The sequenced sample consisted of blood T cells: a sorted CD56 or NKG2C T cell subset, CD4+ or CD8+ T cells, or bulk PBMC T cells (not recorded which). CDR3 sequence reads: CATSREGAGQFF.